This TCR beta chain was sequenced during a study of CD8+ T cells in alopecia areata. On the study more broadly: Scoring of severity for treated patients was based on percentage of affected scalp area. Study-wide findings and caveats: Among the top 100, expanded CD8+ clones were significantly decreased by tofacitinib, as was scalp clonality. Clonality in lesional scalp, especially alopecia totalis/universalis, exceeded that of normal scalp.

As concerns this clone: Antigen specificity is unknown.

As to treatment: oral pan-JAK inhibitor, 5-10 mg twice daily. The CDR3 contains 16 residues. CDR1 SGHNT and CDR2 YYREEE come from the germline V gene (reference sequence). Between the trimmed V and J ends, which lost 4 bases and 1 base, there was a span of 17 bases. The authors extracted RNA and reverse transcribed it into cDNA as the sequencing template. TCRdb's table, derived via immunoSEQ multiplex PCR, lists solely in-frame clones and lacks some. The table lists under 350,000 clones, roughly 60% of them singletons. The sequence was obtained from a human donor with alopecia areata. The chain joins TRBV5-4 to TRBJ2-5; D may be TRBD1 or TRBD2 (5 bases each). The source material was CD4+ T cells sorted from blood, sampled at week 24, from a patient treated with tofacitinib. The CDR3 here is CASSHSPRDAQETQYF. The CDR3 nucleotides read TGTGCCAGCAGCCACTCTCCCCGGGACGCCCAAGAGACCCAGTACTTC.